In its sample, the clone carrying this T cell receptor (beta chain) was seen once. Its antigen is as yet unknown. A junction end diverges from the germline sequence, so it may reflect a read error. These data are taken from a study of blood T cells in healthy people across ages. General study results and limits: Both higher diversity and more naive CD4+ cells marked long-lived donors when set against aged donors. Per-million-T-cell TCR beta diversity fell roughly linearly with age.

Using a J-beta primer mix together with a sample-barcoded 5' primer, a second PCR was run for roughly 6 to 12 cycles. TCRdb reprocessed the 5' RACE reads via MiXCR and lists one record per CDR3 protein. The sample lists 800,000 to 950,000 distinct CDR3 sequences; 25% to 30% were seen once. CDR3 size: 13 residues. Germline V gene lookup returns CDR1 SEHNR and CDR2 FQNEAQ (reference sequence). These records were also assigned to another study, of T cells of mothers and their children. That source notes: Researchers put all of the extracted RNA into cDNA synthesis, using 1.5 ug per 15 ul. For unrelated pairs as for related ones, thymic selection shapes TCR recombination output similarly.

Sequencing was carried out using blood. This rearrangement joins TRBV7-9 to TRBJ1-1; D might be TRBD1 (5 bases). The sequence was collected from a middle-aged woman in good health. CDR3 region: CASSPKDNTVAFF. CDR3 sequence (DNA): TGTGCCAGCAGCCCGAAGGACAACACTGTAGCTTTCTTT.